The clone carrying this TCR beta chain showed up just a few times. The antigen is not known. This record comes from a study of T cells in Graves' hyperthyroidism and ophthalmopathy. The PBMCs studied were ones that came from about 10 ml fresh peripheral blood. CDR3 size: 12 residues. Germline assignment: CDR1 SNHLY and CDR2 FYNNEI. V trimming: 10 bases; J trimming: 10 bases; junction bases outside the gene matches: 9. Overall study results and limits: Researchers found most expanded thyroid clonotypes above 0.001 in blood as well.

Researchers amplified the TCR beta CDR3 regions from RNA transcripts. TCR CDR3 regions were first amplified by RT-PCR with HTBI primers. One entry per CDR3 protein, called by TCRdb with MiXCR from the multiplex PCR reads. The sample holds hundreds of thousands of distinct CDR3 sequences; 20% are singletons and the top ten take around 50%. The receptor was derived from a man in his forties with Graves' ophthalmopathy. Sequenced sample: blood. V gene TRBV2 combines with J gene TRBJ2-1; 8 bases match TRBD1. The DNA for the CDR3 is TGTGCCACCAGGACAGGGCCATTGGAGCAGTTCTTC. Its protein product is CATRTGPLEQFF.